These 20 T cell receptor beta chains originate from one sample sequenced in a study of T cells after yellow fever vaccination. One entry per CDR3 protein, called by TCRdb with MiXCR from the 5' RACE reads. This sample has approximately 600,000 distinct CDR3 sequences, with 9% to 15% found just once. Material: PBMCs, obtained on the day of the yellow fever booster vaccination. The receptors come from a man aged 25 to 40 who received the YFV17D yellow fever vaccine.

This clonotype came up a few times. The rearrangement joins TRBV7-2 to TRBJ2-3, with TRBD2 matching over 7 bases. V trimming: 1 base; J trimming: 4 bases; junction bases outside the gene matches: 5. Germline V CDR1 and CDR2: SGHTA, FQGNSA. The CDR3 loop spans 15 amino acids. In nucleotides, the CDR3 is TGTGCCAGCAGCTTAGTGGGCGGGAGAGCAGATACGCAGTATTTT. The encoded protein is CASSLVGGRADTQYF. Combining the CDR3 with reference TRBV7-2 and TRBJ2-3 gives the whole variable domain GAGVSQSPSNKVTEKGKDVELRCDPISGHTALYWYRQSLGQGLEFLIYFQGNSAPDKSGLPSDRFSAERTGGSVSTLTIQRTQQEDSAVYLCASSLVGGRADTQYFGPGTRLTVL.

This clonotype has a handful of counts. V gene TRBV5-6 combines with J gene TRBJ2-3; 14 positions agree with TRBD2. V gave up 5 bases and J gave up 4 bases; unmatched junction bases: 12. The CDR3 totals 18 residues. Germline V lookup: CDR1 SGHDT, CDR2 YYEEEE. In DNA form, the CDR3 reads TGTGCCAGCAGAATGACTAGCGGGAGGGCCTTTGACCCAGATACGCAGTATTTT. As protein: CASRMTSGRAFDPDTQYF.

The V call is TRBV20-1, the J call TRBJ2-1; D is perhaps TRBD2 (5 bases). In germline, CDR1 is DFQATT, CDR2 SNEGSKA (reference sequence). V was clipped by 1 base and J by 0 bases, with 13 bases between them. This CDR3 is built from 16 residues. The CDR3 protein is CSARVAGPSSYNEQFF. CDR3 DNA: TGCAGTGCTAGAGTGGCGGGTCCTAGCTCCTACAATGAGCAGTTCTTC.

The V and J genes are TRBV28 and TRBJ2-1; maybe TRBD1 (6 bases). The CDR3 has 13 amino acids. The V gene's germline CDR1 is MDHEN and CDR2 SYDVKM. Trimming pared 7 bases from V and 4 bases from J, leaving 11 bases between. The CDR3 sequence: CASTRTEYNEQFF. CDR3 bases: TGTGCCAGCACCAGGACAGAATACAATGAGCAGTTCTTC.

A few counts support this clonotype. The chain links TRBV14 to TRBJ2-2, with 9 bases that match TRBD2. The V gene end was trimmed by 7 bases and the J gene end by 5 bases; junction bases not matched to a gene: 5. The CDR3 has 14 amino acids. Germline lookup yields CDR1 SGHDN and CDR2 FVKESK. The CDR3 bases are TGTGCCAGCAAGTCCACTAGCGGGACCGGGGAGCTGTTTTTT. It translates to CASKSTSGTGELFF.

In this sample, this clonotype turned up a few times. The rearrangement links TRBV20-1 to TRBJ1-2, with 7 bases lining up with TRBD1. The germline V gene encodes CDR1 DFQATT and CDR2 SNEGSKA (reference sequence). The CDR3 extends over 16 amino acids. V lost 3 bases and J lost 1; bases outside the gene matches: 11. The CDR3 is CSARGDSLTDNYGYTF. The CDR3 DNA is TGCAGTGCTAGGGGGGACAGCCTAACGGATAACTATGGCTACACCTTC.

This clonotype was seen only a few times. V is TRBV3-1 and J is TRBJ2-5; D call uncertain. This CDR3 has 13 residues. Germline V CDR1 and CDR2: LGHDT, YNNKEL (reference sequence). Trimming shortened V by 5 bases and J by 0 bases, and 7 bases separated the two germline ends. In DNA, the CDR3 is TGTGCCAGCAGCTCCCGGTACCAAGAGACCCAGTACTTC. Its translation is CASSSRYQETQYF.

The V call is TRBV7-2, the J call TRBJ2-7; TRBD2 matches 7 bases. The CDR3 totals 16 residues. The V segment lost 5 bases and the J segment 0 bases; nucleotides outside the gene matches: 10. CDR1 SGHTA and CDR2 FQGNSA come from the germline V gene. As DNA, the CDR3 is TGTGCCAGCAGCGTCTTTAGCGGGCAGAGCTCCTACGAGCAGTACTTC. This codes for CASSVFSGQSSYEQYF.

The rearrangement links TRBV15 to TRBJ2-7, with 8 bases matching TRBD1. V trimming: 5 bases; J trimming: 4 bases; junction bases outside the gene matches: 4. The CDR3 is 13 residues long. Germline V CDR1 and CDR2: LNHNV, YYDKDF (reference sequence). The CDR3 region has the DNA TGTGCCACCAGCCATGACAGGGGATACGAGCAGTACTTC. Translated, it gives CATSHDRGYEQYF.

This clonotype was seen only a few times. The chain combines TRBV10-3 with TRBJ1-3; D might be TRBD1 (6 bases). The CDR3 length is 15 residues. Germline-derived CDR1 and CDR2 are ENHRY and SYGVKD. V shed 10 bases and J shed 0 bases, with 16 bases lying between them. The CDR3 region has the DNA TGTGCCACCCAGGGCGGGACATTCTCTGGAAACACCATATATTTT. Protein product: CATQGGTFSGNTIYF.

This clonotype was seen many times. This sequence joins TRBV7-9 and TRBJ2-5; D not certain. The CDR3 sequence is 12 residues long. V lost 7 bases, J lost 4 bases, and 10 bases lay in between. Germline CDR1 SEHNR, CDR2 FQNEAQ (reference sequence). DNA of the CDR3: TGTGCCAGCATGTGGGAAGGAGAGACCCAGTACTTC. Amino acids: CASMWEGETQYF.

This clonotype was seen more than once but under ten times. The chain has TRBV27 and TRBJ2-7, with 12 bases aligning to TRBD2. The V gene end was trimmed by 7 bases and the J gene end by 3 bases; junction bases not matched to a gene: 4. The CDR3 has 14 residues. Germline V gene sequence: CDR1 MNHEY, CDR2 SMNVEV (reference sequence). The CDR3: CASIQLAGGYEQYF. For the CDR3, the DNA is TGTGCCAGCATCCAACTAGCGGGAGGCTACGAGCAGTACTTC.

This clonotype was seen a few times. This chain uses TRBV11-1 with TRBJ2-1; TRBD2 matches at 9 bases. The CDR3 consists of 19 residues. The germline V gene encodes CDR1 SGHAT and CDR2 FQDESV (reference sequence). V trimming: 0 bases; J trimming: 3 bases; junction bases outside the gene matches: 12. DNA of the CDR3: TGTGCCAGCAGCTTAGCCCGCCTAATAGCGGGAGAGCTCTACAATGAGCAGTTCTTC. This sequence encodes CASSLARLIAGELYNEQFF.

This clonotype came up a few times. The chain links TRBV5-1 to TRBJ2-3, with 9 bases lining up with TRBD2. The CDR3 loop spans 16 amino acids. V was clipped by 4 bases and J by 4 bases; unmatched bases: 10. The germline V gene encodes CDR1 SGHRS and CDR2 YFSETQ. The CDR3 is CASSPIAGEVPDTQYF. CDR3 sequence (DNA): TGCGCCAGCAGCCCCATAGCGGGAGAGGTTCCAGATACGCAGTATTTT.

The chain uses TRBV30 and TRBJ1-3; D possibly corresponds to TRBD1 (6 bases). Trimming took 3 bases from V and 1 from J, leaving 10 bases between them. Germline-derived CDR1 and CDR2 are GTSNPN and SVGIG (reference sequence). The CDR3 spans 14 residues. CDR3 sequence reads: CAWSIRGSGNTIYF. The CDR3 DNA reads TGTGCCTGGAGCATCAGGGGATCTGGAAACACCATATATTTT.

The rearrangement uses TRBV27 and TRBJ2-7; weak D call: TRBD2 (7 bases). CDR3 length equals 15 residues. Germline V gene lookup returns CDR1 MNHEY and CDR2 SMNVEV (reference sequence). Deletions cut 4 bases from V and 3 bases from J, with 16 bases between. This CDR3 reads CASSSQRGGGYEQYF. In DNA, the CDR3 is TGTGCCAGCAGTTCTCAAAGGGGGGGGGGCTACGAGCAGTACTTC.

The chain links TRBV6-2 or TRBV6-3 to TRBJ2-7, with TRBD2 as a possible D gene (6 bases). The germline V and J ends were trimmed by 1 base and 2 bases, with 9 bases remaining between them. Per germline, CDR1 MNHEY and CDR2 SVGEGT. The CDR3 is 14 residues long. The CDR3 DNA sequence: TGTGCCAGCAGTTACTTCGCGGGACCCTACGAGCAGTACTTC. Its protein is CASSYFAGPYEQYF.

This clonotype was recorded once. This chain links TRBV11-2 with TRBJ2-5; the D is unclear. The germline V gene encodes CDR1 SGHAT and CDR2 FQNNGV. V lost 2 bases to trimming and J lost 1 base, with 5 bases between them. This CDR3 comprises 13 residues. The CDR3 sequence is CASSLHIQETQYF. The CDR3 nucleotides are TGTGCCAGCAGCTTACATATCCAAGAGACCCAGTACTTC.

The rearrangement uses TRBV21-1 and TRBJ2-3; the table gives TRBD2 as D, unverified against the DNA. TRBV21-1 is labeled a pseudogene. The CDR3 is made up of 16 amino acids. The CDR3 sequence is CASSKVALAGTDTQYF. The CDR3 DNA follows: TGTGCCAGCAGCAAAGTAGCACTAGCGGGCACAGATACGCAGTATTTT.

The genes are TRBV20-1 and TRBJ2-1; a possible D gene is TRBD2 (6 bases). Per the germline V gene, CDR1 is DFQATT and CDR2 is SNEGSKA (reference sequence). V gave up 3 bases and J gave up 6 bases, with 9 bases separating them. This CDR3 is 12 amino acids long. The CDR3 spells CSASREFNEQFF. In nucleotides, the CDR3 is TGCAGTGCTAGCCGGGAGTTCAATGAGCAGTTCTTC.